This TCR beta chain is from a study of T cells after yellow fever vaccination. As for this clonotype: The antigen is undetermined.

V lost 1 base to trimming and J lost 2 bases, with 12 bases between them. The germline gives CDR1 LGHNA, CDR2 YSLEER. The CDR3 is 15 amino acids. One entry per CDR3 protein results from TCRdb running MiXCR on the 5' RACE reads. The sample lists approximately 550,000 distinct CDR3 sequences, around 21% occurring once. Broader study findings: Across the CD4 and CD8 compartments, a small share of clonotypes was present in both.

The source material was PBMCs, sampled 15 days after the yellow fever booster vaccination. This sequence joins TRBV4-3 and TRBJ2-7; either TRBD1 or TRBD2 may supply D (6 bases each). The receptor's source is a man younger than 40 who received the YFV17D yellow fever vaccine. CDR3 nucleotides: TGCGCCAGCAGCCAAGCTGGGGGGCCTACCTACGAGCAGTACTTC. Its translation is CASSQAGGPTYEQYF.